Shown below are 22 T cell receptor beta chains from a single sample sequenced in a study of Graves' ophthalmopathy and Graves' hyperthyroidism. RNA transcripts provided the template for amplifying TCR beta CDR3 regions. The authors performed first-round RT-PCR with HTBI primers and then a second-round multiplex PCR. TCRdb ran MiXCR on the multiplex PCR reads and lists one entry per CDR3 protein. The sample has about 220,000 distinct CDR3 sequences, under 25% seen once; the top ten hold 43%. The sequencing input was peripheral blood. The receptors stem from a woman aged 45 to 65 with Graves' ophthalmopathy.

Ten or more counts support this clonotype. The chain carries TRBV6-1 and TRBJ1-2; TRBD1 is a possible D gene (5 bases). The V gene's germline CDR1 is MNHNS and CDR2 SASEGT. The CDR3 is 12 amino acids. The V end was cut by 4 bases, the J end by 4 bases, with 7 bases between. The CDR3 DNA is TGTGCCAGCAGTGGACAGAGCTATGGCTACACCTTC. Encoded protein: CASSGQSYGYTF.

This clonotype came up many times. A much larger clone differs from this one at a single base, so this may be a read error. The chain couples TRBV20-1 to TRBJ1-6; TRBD1 might be the D (5 bases). This CDR3 region has 12 residues. CDR1 DFQATT and CDR2 SNEGSKA come from the germline V gene (reference sequence). The CDR3, as DNA: TGCGGTGCTAGGGACCCGGACTCACCCCTCCACTTT. As protein: CGARDPDSPLHF.

The V gene is TRBV19, the J gene TRBJ1-2; 7 nucleotides agree with TRBD1. The trim removed 8 bases at V and 2 bases at J, leaving 14 bases unmatched. The CDR3 covers 16 residues. CDR1 and CDR2 from the germline V gene are LNHDA and SQIVND (reference sequence). CDR3 region: CASQRAETGLNYGYTF. In nucleotides, the CDR3 is TGTGCCAGTCAACGCGCCGAGACAGGGTTAAACTATGGCTACACCTTC.

As concerns this clonotype: This may arise from a read error, as a much more abundant clone is one base away. The CDR3 DNA is TGTGCCAGCAGCCTCAGCGGCGGGGTTGGGGCCAACGTCGTGACTTTC. It encodes CASSLSGGVGANVVTF. This rearrangement joins TRBV7-3 to TRBJ2-6, with D perhaps matching TRBD2 (6 bases). Germline V gene sequence: CDR1 SGHTA, CDR2 FQGTGA. The CDR3 loop spans 16 amino acids.

The table lists this clonotype with many counts. This chain links TRBV30 with TRBJ1-3; D may be TRBD1 (5 bases). The V gene's germline CDR1 is GTSNPN and CDR2 SVGIG (reference sequence). This CDR3 is 15 amino acids long. The V end was cut by 2 bases, the J end by 0 bases, with 11 bases between. The CDR3 protein is CAWSNQGTSGNTIYF. The CDR3 DNA sequence: TGTGCCTGGAGTAATCAGGGTACCTCTGGAAACACCATATATTTT. Based on the CDR3 plus reference TRBV30 and TRBJ1-3, the full variable domain is SQTIHQWPATLVQPVGSPLSLECTVEGTSNPNLYWYRQAAGRGLQLLFYSVGIGQISSEVPQNLSASRPQDRQFILSSKKLLLSDSGFYLCAWSNQGTSGNTIYFGEGSWLTVV.

This clonotype was found many times. This chain links TRBV24-1 with TRBJ2-2; TRBD2 aligns across 8 bases. Germline values: CDR1 KGHDR, CDR2 SFDVKD. CDR3 size: 17 residues. J gave up 3 bases and V 6 bases, and 11 bases lay outside the gene matches. The CDR3 DNA follows: TGTGCCACCAGTTCCTTCCCGGGGGGGACGGACACCGGGGAGCTGTTTTTT. Translation: CATSSFPGGTDTGELFF.

The sample holds a few counts of this clonotype. The rearrangement uses TRBV2 and TRBJ1-2, with D possibly matching TRBD1 (5 bases). V lost 6 bases, J lost 7 bases, and 18 bases lay in between. Germline-derived CDR1 and CDR2 are SNHLY and FYNNEI. The CDR3 consists of 14 residues. CDR3 loop: CASRTGTPLAGYTF. In DNA, the CDR3 is TGTGCCAGCAGGACTGGGACGCCTTTGGCTGGCTACACCTTC.

This clonotype came up many times. This chain connects TRBV12-3 or TRBV12-4 to TRBJ1-5; 7 positions agree with TRBD1. Germline trimming cut 4 bases from V and 5 bases from J; bases unmatched to any gene: 8. This CDR3 spans 15 amino acids. The CDR3 is CASSSRQGGHQPQHF. DNA for the CDR3: TGTGCCAGCAGTTCCCGACAGGGAGGGCATCAGCCCCAGCATTTT.

There are many counts of this clonotype. This rearrangement joins TRBV5-6 to TRBJ1-6, with D perhaps TRBD1 (5 bases). Germline CDR1 reads SGHDT; CDR2 reads YYEEEE. The CDR3 spans 13 residues. V was pared by 0 bases and J by 15 bases, with 13 bases between. The CDR3 bases are TGTGCCAGCAGCTTGGGCAGGGAAGGTCGCCTCCACTTT. It specifies CASSLGREGRLHF.

This clonotype has a count of ten or more. The rearrangement links TRBV29-1 to TRBJ2-7, with 7 nucleotides matching TRBD1. J lost 4 bases, V lost 6 bases, and 12 bases had no gene match. CDR3 length: 14 residues. The germline CDR1 and CDR2 sequences are SQVTM and ANQGSEA. In DNA form, the CDR3 reads TGCAGCGTAGCTAACAGGGGCGGAAGGTACGAGCAGTACTTC. It is translated as CSVANRGGRYEQYF.

This clonotype occurred a few times. The rearrangement uses TRBV6-5 and TRBJ1-1; perhaps TRBD1 as D (6 bases). From germline, CDR1 is MNHEY and CDR2 SVGAGI. V gave up 4 bases and J gave up 0 bases, with 12 bases separating them. The CDR3 sequence is 15 residues long. CDR3 protein: CASSSGDQLNTEAFF. In DNA form, the CDR3 reads TGTGCCAGCAGTTCAGGGGACCAATTGAACACTGAAGCTTTCTTT.

This clonotype appeared many times. V is TRBV30 and J is TRBJ2-7, with D unresolved. V was shortened by 2 bases and J by 2 bases, with 10 bases between the two germline ends. The CDR3 has 13 amino acids. Germline V gene lookup returns CDR1 GTSNPN and CDR2 SVGIG (reference sequence). CDR3 sequence reads: CAWSPTDPYEQYF. CDR3 DNA: TGTGCCTGGAGTCCCACGGACCCCTACGAGCAGTACTTC.

The chain has TRBV5-1 and TRBJ2-5, with D tentatively TRBD1 (6 bases). This CDR3 has 14 amino acids. Deletions cut 1 base from V and 5 bases from J, with 12 bases between. Germline lookup yields CDR1 SGHRS and CDR2 YFSETQ. The CDR3, as DNA: TGCGCCAGCAGCTTGAAAACAGGGAAGGAGACCCAGTACTTC. This encodes CASSLKTGKETQYF.

A few counts support this clonotype. V gene TRBV20-1 combines with J gene TRBJ1-1, with D perhaps matching TRBD1 (6 bases). Trimming pared 0 bases from V and 0 bases from J, leaving 17 bases between. The germline gives CDR1 DFQATT, CDR2 SNEGSKA (reference sequence). CDR3 length: 17 amino acids. As DNA, the CDR3 is TGCAGTGCTAGAGATTCGGGACACAGTGGGATGAACACTGAAGCTTTCTTT. Translation gives CSARDSGHSGMNTEAFF.

This clonotype was counted ten times or more. This chain joins TRBV12-3 or TRBV12-4 and TRBJ1-5, with D unclear. The CDR3 has 13 amino acids. V lost 4 bases, J lost 12 bases, and 16 bases lay in between. DNA for the CDR3: TGTGCCAGCAGTTGGGGTGGGGTCGGGGTCCAGCATTTT. Its protein product is CASSWGGVGVQHF.

This clonotype was seen many times. The V gene is TRBV27, the J gene TRBJ1-5; 7 bases line up with TRBD1. Per germline, CDR1 MNHEY and CDR2 SMNVEV (reference sequence). The CDR3 is made up of 15 amino acids. J lost 1 base, V lost 2 bases, and 2 bases had no gene match. Here the CDR3 DNA reads TGTGCCAGCAGTTTAAGGGGGCAAAGCAATCAGCCCCAGCATTTT. It translates to CASSLRGQSNQPQHF.

The chain uses TRBV15 and TRBJ2-5; no reliable D call. This CDR3 has 15 residues. Germline CDR1 is LNHNV and CDR2 is YYDKDF (reference sequence). Trimming left V 0 bases short and J 4 bases short, with 12 bases between. The CDR3 DNA follows: TGTGCCACCAGCAGAGAGCGGACGCCAGGAGAGACCCAGTACTTC. Translation: CATSRERTPGETQYF.

This clonotype was recorded at least ten times. CDR3 sequence: CASFRTRNEQYF. CDR3 bases: TGTGCCAGCTTTAGGACAAGGAACGAGCAGTACTTC. The genes are TRBV6-1 and TRBJ2-7, with a weak D call TRBD1 (5 bases). The CDR3 covers 12 residues. The V gene's germline CDR1 is MNHNS and CDR2 SASEGT. V shed 8 bases and J shed 5 bases, with 13 bases lying between them.

This clonotype showed up many times. This chain uses TRBV9 with TRBJ2-2; 13 nucleotides line up with TRBD2. The germline gives CDR1 SGDLS, CDR2 YYNGEE. The CDR3 extends over 15 amino acids. V was clipped by 4 bases and J by 6 bases; unmatched bases: 3. As DNA, the CDR3 is TGTGCCAGCAGCATACTAGCGGGAGGGTCCGGGGAGCTGTTTTTT. Its translation: CASSILAGGSGELFF.

This clonotype was recorded many times. The chain recombines TRBV29-1 with TRBJ2-2; possible D gene TRBD2, 6 bases. The CDR3 length is 14 residues. V lost 0 bases and J lost 4, with 9 bases in between. From germline, CDR1 is SQVTM and CDR2 ANQGSEA. In nucleotides, the CDR3 is TGCAGCGTTGAAGACCAGGAGGGCACCGGGGAGCTGTTTTTT. This translates into CSVEDQEGTGELFF.

Many counts were recorded for this clonotype. The chain joins TRBV20-1 to TRBJ2-4; 8 bases match TRBD1. The CDR3 sequence is 12 residues long. Looked up from germline, CDR1 is DFQATT and CDR2 is SNEGSKA (reference sequence). Trimming at V came to 6 bases and at J to 7 bases, leaving 5 bases not matched to a gene. The CDR3: CSALGQGNIQYF. In DNA form, the CDR3 reads TGCAGTGCCCTCGGACAGGGCAACATTCAGTACTTC.

This chain connects TRBV6-5 to TRBJ1-1; D possibly corresponds to TRBD1 (6 bases). In germline, CDR1 is MNHEY, CDR2 SVGAGI. The CDR3 contains 16 residues. Trimming pared 0 bases from V and 2 bases from J, leaving 13 bases between. CDR3 nucleotides: TGTGCCAGCAGTTACTCGACAATGGGGGCCAACACTGAAGCTTTCTTT. Translating it yields CASSYSTMGANTEAFF.